This T cell receptor (beta chain) stems from a study of monozygotic twins with inflammatory bowel disease. Per the germline V gene, CDR1 is KGHSH and CDR2 is LQKENI. This CDR3 is 16 amino acids long. TCRdb re-called the 5' RACE reads and gives one entry per CDR3 protein, without DNA. The sample has a few hundred thousand distinct CDR3 sequences; the top ten hold 2% to 3%. V and J are TRBV18 and TRBJ2-4. The specimen was blood. This clonotype was sampled from a human donor with ulcerative colitis or Crohn's disease, or a healthy co-twin of an affected twin (not recorded which). The CDR3 loop reads CASSPPPTLAKNIQYF.